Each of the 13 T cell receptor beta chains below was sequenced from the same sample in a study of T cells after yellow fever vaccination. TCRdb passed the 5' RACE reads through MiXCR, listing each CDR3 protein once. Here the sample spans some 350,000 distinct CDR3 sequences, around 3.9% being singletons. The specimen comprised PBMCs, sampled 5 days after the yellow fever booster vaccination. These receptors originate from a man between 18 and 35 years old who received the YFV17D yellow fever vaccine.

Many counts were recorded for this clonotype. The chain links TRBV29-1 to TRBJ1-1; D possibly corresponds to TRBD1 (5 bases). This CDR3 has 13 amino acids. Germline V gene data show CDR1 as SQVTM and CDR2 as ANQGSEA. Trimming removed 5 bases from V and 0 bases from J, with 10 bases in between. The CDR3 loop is CSVRPDMNTEAFF. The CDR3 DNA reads TGCAGCGTTCGGCCGGACATGAACACTGAAGCTTTCTTT.

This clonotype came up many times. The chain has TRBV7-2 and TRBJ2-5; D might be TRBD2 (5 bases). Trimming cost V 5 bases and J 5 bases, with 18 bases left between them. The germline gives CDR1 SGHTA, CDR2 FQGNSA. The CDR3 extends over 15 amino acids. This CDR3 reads CASSPEGLAYETQYF. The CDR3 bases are TGTGCCAGCAGCCCCGAGGGCCTAGCATATGAGACCCAGTACTTC.

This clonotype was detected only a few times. CDR3 in amino acids: CASSPSRGQETQYF. CDR3 DNA: TGTGCCAGCAGCCCTTCGCGGGGGCAAGAGACCCAGTACTTC. This chain links TRBV7-9 with TRBJ2-5; 7 nucleotides align to TRBD2. The CDR3 spans 14 residues. J lost 2 bases, V lost 5 bases, and 5 bases had no gene match. Germline CDR1 is SEHNR and CDR2 is FQNEAQ (reference sequence).

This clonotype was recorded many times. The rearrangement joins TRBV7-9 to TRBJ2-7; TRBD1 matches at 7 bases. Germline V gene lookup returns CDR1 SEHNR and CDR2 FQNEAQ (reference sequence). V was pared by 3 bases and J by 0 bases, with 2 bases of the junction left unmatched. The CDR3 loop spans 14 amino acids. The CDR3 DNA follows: TGTGCCAGCAGCTTTGCAGGGGGCTCCTACGAGCAGTACTTC. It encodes CASSFAGGSYEQYF.

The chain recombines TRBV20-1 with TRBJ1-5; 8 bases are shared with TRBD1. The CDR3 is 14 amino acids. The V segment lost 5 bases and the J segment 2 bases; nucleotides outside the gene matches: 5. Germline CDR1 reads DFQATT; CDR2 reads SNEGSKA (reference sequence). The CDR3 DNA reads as TGCAGTGCTTCAGGGGGCGCGGGCAATCAGCCCCAGCATTTT. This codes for CSASGGAGNQPQHF.

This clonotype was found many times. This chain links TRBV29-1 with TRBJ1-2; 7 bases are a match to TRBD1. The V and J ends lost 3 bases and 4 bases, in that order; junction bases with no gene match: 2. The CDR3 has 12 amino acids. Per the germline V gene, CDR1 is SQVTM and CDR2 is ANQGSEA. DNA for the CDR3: TGCAGCGTTGATCGGGACAGCTATGGCTACACCTTC. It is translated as CSVDRDSYGYTF.

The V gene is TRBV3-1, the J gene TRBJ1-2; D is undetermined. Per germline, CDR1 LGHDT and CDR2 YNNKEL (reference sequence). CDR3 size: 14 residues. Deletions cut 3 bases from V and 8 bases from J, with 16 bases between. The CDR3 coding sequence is TGTGCCAGCAGCCAGCAGACTCGTCTGGGGGGCTACACCTTC. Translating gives CASSQQTRLGGYTF.

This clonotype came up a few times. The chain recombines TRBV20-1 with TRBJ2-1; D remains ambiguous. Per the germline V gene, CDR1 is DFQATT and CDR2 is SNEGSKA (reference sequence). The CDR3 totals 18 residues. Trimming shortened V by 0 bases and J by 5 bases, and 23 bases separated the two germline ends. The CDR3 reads CSARDDSHNLTLDNEQFF. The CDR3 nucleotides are TGCAGTGCTAGAGACGACTCGCACAATCTCACTTTGGACAATGAGCAGTTCTTC.

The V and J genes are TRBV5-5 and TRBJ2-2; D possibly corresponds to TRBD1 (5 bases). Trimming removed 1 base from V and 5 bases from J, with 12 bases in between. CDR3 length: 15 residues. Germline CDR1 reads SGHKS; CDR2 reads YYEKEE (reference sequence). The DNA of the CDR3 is TGTGCCAGCAGCTTGCTGTGGGGCGCGACCGGGGAGCTGTTTTTT. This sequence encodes CASSLLWGATGELFF.

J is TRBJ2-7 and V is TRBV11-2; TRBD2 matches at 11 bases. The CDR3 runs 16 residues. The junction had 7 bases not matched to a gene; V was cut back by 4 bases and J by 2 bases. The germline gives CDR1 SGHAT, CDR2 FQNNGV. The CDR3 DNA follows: TGTGCCAGCAGCTCTTCCCAGACTAGCGGGGCCTACGAGCAGTACGTC. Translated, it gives CASSSSQTSGAYEQYV.

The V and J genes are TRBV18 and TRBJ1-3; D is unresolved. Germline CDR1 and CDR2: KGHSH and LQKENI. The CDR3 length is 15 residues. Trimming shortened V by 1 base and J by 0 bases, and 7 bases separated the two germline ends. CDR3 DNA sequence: TGTGCCAGCTCACCACGAGAGGGCTCTGGAAACACCATATATTTT. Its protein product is CASSPREGSGNTIYF.

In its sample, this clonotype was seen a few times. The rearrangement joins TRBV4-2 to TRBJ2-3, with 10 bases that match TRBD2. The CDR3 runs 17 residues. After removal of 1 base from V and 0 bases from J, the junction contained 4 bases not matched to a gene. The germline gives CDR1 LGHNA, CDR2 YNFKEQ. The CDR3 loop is CASSQVTSGDSTDTQYF. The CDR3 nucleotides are TGTGCCAGCAGCCAAGTAACTAGCGGGGATAGCACAGATACGCAGTATTTT.

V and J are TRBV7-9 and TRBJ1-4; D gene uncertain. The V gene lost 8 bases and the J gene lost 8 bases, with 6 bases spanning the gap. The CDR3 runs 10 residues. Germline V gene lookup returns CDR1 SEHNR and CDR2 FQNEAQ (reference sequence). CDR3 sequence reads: CASAHEKLFF. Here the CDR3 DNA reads TGTGCCAGCGCTCACGAAAAACTGTTTTTT.